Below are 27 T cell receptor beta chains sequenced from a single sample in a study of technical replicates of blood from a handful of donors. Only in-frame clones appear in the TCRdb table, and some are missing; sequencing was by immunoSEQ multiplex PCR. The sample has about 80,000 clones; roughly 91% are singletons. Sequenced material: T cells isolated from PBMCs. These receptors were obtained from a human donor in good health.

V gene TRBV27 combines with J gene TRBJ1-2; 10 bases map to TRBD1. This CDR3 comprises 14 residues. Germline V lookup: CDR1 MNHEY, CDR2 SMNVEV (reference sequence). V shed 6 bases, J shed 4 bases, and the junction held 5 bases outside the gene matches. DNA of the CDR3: TGTGCCAGCAGGATCGGGACAGGGGCCTATGGCTACACCTTC. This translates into CASRIGTGAYGYTF.

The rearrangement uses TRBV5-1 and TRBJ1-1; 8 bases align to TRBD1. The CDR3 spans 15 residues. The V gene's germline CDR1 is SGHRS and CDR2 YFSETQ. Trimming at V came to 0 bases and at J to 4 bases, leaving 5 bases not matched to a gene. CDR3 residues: CASSLEIQGATEAFF. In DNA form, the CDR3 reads TGCGCCAGCAGCTTGGAAATCCAGGGGGCCACTGAAGCTTTCTTT.

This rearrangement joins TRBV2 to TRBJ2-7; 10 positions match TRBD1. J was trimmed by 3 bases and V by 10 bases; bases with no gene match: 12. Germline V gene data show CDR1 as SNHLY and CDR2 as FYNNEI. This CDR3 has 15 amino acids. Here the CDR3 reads CATLTRDRGVYEQYF. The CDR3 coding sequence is TGTGCCACCCTAACCCGGGACAGGGGAGTCTACGAGCAGTACTTC.

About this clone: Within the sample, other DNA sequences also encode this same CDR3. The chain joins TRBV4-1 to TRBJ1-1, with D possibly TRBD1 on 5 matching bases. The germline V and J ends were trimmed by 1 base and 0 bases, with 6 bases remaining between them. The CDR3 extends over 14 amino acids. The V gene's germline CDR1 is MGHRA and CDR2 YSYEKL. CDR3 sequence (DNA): TGCGCCAGCAGCCAAGGACAGTTGAACACTGAAGCTTTCTTT. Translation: CASSQGQLNTEAFF.

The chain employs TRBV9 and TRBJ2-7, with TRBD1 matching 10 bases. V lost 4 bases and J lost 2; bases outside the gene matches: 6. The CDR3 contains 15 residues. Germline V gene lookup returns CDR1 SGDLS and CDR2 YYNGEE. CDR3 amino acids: CASSRSGTGAYEQYF. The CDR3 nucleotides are TGTGCCAGCAGCCGATCCGGGACAGGGGCCTACGAGCAGTACTTC.

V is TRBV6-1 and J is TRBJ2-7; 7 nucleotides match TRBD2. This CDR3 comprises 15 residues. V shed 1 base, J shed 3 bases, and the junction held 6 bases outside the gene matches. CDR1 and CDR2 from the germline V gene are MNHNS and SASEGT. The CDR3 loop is CASSEGAGRDYEQYF. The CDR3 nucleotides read TGTGCCAGCAGTGAAGGTGCGGGGAGGGACTACGAGCAGTACTTC.

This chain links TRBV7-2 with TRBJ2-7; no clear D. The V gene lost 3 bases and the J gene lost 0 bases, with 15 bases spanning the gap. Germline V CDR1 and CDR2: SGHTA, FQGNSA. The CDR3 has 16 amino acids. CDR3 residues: CASSFMSPSFSYEQYF. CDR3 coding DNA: TGTGCCAGCAGCTTCATGTCGCCTAGTTTCTCCTACGAGCAGTACTTC. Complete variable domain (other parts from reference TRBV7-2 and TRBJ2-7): GAGVSQSPSNKVTEKGKDVELRCDPISGHTALYWYRQSLGQGLEFLIYFQGNSAPDKSGLPSDRFSAERTGGSVSTLTIQRTQQEDSAVYLCASSFMSPSFSYEQYFGPGTRLTVT.

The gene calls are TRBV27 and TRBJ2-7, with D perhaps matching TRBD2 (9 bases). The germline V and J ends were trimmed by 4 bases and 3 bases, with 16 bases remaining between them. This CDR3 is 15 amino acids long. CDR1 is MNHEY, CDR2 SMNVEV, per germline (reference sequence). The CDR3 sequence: CASSYSSGTGYEQYF. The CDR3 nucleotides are TGTGCCAGCAGTTACTCTAGCGGGACAGGCTACGAGCAGTACTTC.

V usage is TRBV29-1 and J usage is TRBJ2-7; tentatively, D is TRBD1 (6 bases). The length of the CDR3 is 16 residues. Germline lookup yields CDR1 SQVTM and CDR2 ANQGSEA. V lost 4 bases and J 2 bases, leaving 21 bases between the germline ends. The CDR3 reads CSVAYRDKVVAYEQYF. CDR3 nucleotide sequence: TGCAGCGTTGCATACCGGGACAAGGTGGTAGCCTACGAGCAGTACTTC.

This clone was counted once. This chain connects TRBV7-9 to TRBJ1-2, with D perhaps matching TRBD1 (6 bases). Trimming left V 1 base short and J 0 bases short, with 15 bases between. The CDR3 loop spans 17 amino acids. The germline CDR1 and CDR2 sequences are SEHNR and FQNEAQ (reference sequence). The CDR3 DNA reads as TGTGCCAGCAGCTTAGGAAGAGGGGGTGGAGCTAACTATGGCTACACCTTC. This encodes CASSLGRGGGANYGYTF. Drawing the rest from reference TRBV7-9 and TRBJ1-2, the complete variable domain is DTGVSQNPRHKITKRGQNVTFRCDPISEHNRLYWYRQTLGQGPEFLTYFQNEAQLEKSRLLSDRFSAERPKGSFSTLEIQRTEQGDSAMYLCASSLGRGGGANYGYTFGSGTRLTVV.

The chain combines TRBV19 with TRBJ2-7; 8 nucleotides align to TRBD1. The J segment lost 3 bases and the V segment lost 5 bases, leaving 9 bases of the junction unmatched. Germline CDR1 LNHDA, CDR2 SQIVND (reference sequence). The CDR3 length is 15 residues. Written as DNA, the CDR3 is TGTGCCAGTAGTGCCTCCGGGACAGGATACTACGAGCAGTACTTC. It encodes CASSASGTGYYEQYF.

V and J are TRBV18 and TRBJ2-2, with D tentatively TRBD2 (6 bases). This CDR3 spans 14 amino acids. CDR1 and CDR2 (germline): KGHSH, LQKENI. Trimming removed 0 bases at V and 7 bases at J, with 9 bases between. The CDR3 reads CASSPPRDGGELFF. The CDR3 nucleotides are TGTGCCAGCTCACCACCGCGGGACGGCGGGGAGCTGTTTTTT.

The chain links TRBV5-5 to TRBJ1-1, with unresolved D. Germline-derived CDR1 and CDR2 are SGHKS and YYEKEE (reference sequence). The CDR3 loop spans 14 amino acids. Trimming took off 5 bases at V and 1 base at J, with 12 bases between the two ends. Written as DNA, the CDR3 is TGTGCCAGCAGTCACTGGACTGGGAACACTGAAGCTTTCTTT. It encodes CASSHWTGNTEAFF. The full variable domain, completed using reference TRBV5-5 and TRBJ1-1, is DAGVTQSPTHLIKTRGQQVTLRCSPISGHKSVSWYQQVLGQGPQFIFQYYEKEERGRGNFPDRFSARQFPNYSSELNVNALLLGDSALYLCASSHWTGNTEAFFGQGTRLTVV.

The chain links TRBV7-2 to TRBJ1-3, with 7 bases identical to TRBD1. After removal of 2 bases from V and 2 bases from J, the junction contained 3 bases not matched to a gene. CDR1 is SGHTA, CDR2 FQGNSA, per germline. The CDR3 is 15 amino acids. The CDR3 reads CASSLRQGAGNTIYF. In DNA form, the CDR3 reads TGTGCCAGCAGCTTACGCCAGGGGGCTGGAAACACCATATATTTT.

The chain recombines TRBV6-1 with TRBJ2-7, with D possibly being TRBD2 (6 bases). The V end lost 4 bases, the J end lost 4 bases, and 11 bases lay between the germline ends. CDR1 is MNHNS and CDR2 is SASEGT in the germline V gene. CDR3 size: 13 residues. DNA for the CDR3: TGTGCCAGCAGTGCCGGGAGAGAATACGAGCAGTACTTC. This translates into CASSAGREYEQYF.

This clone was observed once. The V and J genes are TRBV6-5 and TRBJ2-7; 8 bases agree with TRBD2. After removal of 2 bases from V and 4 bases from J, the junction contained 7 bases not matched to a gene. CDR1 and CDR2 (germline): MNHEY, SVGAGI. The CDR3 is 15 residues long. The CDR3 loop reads CASSYGAGGAYEQYF. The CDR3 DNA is TGTGCCAGCAGTTACGGGGCGGGAGGTGCTTACGAGCAGTACTTC.

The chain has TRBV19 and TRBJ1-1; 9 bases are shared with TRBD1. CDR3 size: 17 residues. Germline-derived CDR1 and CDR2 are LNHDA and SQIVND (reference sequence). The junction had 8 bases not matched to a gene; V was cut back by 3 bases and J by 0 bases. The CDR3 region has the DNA TGTGCCAGTAGTATCCCGACAGGGGGAGCGATGAACACTGAAGCTTTCTTT. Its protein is CASSIPTGGAMNTEAFF.

The DNA of the CDR3 is TGTGCCACACTGAGACAGGGATCCTACGAGCAGTACTTC. Translating gives CATLRQGSYEQYF. This chain joins TRBV19 and TRBJ2-7; 7 bases match TRBD1. From germline, CDR1 is LNHDA and CDR2 SQIVND (reference sequence). Trimming cost V 10 bases and J 1 base; bases outside gene matches: 7. This CDR3 contains 13 residues.

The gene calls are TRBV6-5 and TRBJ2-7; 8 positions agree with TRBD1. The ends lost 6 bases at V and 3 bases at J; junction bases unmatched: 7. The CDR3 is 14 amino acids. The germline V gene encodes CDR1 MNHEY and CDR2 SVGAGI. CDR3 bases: TGTGCCAGCAGGCAAGGACAGGGAAACTACGAGCAGTACTTC. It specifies CASRQGQGNYEQYF.

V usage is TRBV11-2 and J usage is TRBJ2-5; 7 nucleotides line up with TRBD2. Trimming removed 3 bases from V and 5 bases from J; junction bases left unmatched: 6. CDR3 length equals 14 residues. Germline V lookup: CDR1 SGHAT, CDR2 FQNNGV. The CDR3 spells CASSFRGGEETQYF. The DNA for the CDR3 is TGTGCCAGCAGCTTCCGGGGAGGGGAGGAGACCCAGTACTTC.

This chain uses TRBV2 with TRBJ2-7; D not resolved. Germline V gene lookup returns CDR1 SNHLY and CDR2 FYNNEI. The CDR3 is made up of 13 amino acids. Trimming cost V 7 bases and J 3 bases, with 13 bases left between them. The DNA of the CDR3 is TGTGCCAGCATCTTGAGCCTTGGCTACGAGCAGTACTTC. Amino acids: CASILSLGYEQYF. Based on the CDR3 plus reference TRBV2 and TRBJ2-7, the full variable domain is EPEVTQTPSHQVTQMGQEVILRCVPISNHLYFYWYRQILGQKVEFLVSFYNNEISEKSEIFDDQFSVERPDGSNFTLKIRSTKLEDSAMYFCASILSLGYEQYFGPGTRLTVT.

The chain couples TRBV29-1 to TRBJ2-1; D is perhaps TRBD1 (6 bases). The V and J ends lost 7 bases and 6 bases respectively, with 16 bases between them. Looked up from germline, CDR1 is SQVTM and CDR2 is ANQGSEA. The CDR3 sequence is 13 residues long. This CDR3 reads CSGYTGNVNEQFF. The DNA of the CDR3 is TGCAGCGGATACACAGGGAATGTCAATGAGCAGTTCTTC.

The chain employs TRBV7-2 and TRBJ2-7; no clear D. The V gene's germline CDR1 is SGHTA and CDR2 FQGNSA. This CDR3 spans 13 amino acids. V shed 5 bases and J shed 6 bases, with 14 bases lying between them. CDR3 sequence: CASSPHTWAEQYF. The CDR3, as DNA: TGTGCCAGCAGCCCCCATACGTGGGCCGAGCAGTACTTC.

The CDR3 region has the DNA TGTGCCAGCAGCCAAGAAAGCGGGAGGTTGACAGATACGCAGTATTTT. Translated: CASSQESGRLTDTQYF. The chain is built from TRBV4-2 and TRBJ2-3, with TRBD2 matching over 9 bases. Germline V gene data show CDR1 as LGHNA and CDR2 as YNFKEQ. The ends lost 0 bases at V and 3 bases at J; junction bases unmatched: 4. The CDR3 is 16 residues long.

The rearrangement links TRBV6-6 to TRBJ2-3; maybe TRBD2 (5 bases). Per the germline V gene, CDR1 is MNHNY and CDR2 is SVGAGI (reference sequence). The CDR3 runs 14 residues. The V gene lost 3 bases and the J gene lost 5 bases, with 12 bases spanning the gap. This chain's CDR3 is CASSYPRAGDTQYF. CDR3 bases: TGTGCCAGCAGTTATCCGCGGGCTGGAGATACGCAGTATTTT.

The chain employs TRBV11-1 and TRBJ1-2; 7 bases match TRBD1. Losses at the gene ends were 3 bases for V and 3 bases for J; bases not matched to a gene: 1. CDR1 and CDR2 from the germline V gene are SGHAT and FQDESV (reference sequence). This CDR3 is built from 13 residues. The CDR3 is CASSFDRDYGYTF. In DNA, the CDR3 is TGTGCCAGCAGCTTTGACAGGGACTATGGCTACACCTTC.

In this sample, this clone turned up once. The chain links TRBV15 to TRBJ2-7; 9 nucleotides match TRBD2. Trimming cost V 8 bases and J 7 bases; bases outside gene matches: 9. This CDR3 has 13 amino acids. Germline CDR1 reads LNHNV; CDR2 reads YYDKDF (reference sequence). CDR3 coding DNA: TGTGCCACCCGCCCGAGCGGGAGGAGTGAGCAGTACTTC. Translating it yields CATRPSGRSEQYF.